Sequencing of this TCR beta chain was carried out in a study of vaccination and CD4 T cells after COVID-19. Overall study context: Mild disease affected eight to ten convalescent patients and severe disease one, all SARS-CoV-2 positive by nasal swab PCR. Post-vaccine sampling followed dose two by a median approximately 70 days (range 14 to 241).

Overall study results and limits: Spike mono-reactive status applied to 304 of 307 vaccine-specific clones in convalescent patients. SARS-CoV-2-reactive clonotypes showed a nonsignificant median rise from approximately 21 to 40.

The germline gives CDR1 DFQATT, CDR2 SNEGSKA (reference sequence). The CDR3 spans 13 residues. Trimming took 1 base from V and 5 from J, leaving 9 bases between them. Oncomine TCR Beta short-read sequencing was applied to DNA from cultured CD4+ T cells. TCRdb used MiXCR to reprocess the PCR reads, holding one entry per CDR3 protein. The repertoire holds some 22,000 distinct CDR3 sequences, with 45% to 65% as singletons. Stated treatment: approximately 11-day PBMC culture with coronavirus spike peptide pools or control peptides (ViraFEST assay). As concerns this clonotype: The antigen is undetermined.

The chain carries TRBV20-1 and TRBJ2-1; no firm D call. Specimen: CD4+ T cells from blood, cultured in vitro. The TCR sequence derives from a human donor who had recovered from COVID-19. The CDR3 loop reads CSARVGRNNEQFF. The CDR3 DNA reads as TGCAGTGCTAGAGTCGGGCGGAACAATGAGCAGTTCTTC.